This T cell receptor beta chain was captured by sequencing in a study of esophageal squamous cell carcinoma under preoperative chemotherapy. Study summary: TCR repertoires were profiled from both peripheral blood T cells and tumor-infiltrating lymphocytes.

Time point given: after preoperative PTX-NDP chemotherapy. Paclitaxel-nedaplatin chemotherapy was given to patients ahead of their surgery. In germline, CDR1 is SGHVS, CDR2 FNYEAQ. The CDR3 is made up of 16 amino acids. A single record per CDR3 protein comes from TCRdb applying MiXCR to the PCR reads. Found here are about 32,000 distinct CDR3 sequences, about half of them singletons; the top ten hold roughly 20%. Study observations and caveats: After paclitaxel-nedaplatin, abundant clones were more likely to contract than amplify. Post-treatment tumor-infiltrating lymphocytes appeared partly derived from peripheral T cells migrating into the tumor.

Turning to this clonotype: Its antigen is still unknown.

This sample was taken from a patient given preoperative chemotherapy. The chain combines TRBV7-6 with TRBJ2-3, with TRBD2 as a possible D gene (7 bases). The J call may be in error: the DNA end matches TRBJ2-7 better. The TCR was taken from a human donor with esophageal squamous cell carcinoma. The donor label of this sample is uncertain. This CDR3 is CASGVSGGGDTDTQYF. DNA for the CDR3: TGTGCCAGCGGGGTTTCTGGGGGGGGGGACACAGATACGCAGTACTTC.